One and the same sample provided the 15 T cell receptor beta chains below, sequenced in a study of blood T cell repertoires in COVID-19. TCRdb keeps only in-frame clones here, not all; method: immunoSEQ multiplex PCR. The table has 200,000 to 250,000 clones, around 81% seen once. Sequenced sample: peripheral blood. The receptors were sampled from an elderly woman with COVID-19, enrolled during active disease.

J is TRBJ2-1 and V is TRBV24-1, with 8 bases lining up with TRBD1. This CDR3 has 15 amino acids. V lost 6 bases and J lost 5; bases outside the gene matches: 8. In germline, CDR1 is KGHDR, CDR2 SFDVKD. CDR3 coding DNA: TGTGCCACCAGTATGCAGGGGGCGCAGGACAATGAGCAGTTCTTC. Residues: CATSMQGAQDNEQFF.

This chain joins TRBV5-1 and TRBJ1-2, with 12 nucleotides matching TRBD1. V was pared by 4 bases and J by 6 bases, with 7 bases of the junction left unmatched. The germline V gene has CDR1 SGHRS and CDR2 YFSETQ. This CDR3 comprises 15 residues. The CDR3 spells CASSESGTGGDGYTF. The CDR3 coding sequence is TGCGCCAGCAGCGAGTCCGGGACAGGGGGCGATGGCTACACCTTC.

The chain recombines TRBV7-9 with TRBJ1-6; 9 nucleotides line up with TRBD1. CDR1 and CDR2 from the germline V gene are SEHNR and FQNEAQ (reference sequence). J was trimmed by 9 bases and V by 5 bases; bases with no gene match: 8. This CDR3 is 15 amino acids long. The CDR3 DNA reads as TGTGCCAGCAGCCCGGGACAGGGACTGAGTTCACCCCTCCACTTT. This translates into CASSPGQGLSSPLHF. The complete variable domain, with remaining parts taken from reference TRBV7-9 and TRBJ1-6, reads DTGVSQNPRHKITKRGQNVTFRCDPISEHNRLYWYRQTLGQGPEFLTYFQNEAQLEKSRLLSDRFSAERPKGSFSTLEIQRTEQGDSAMYLCASSPGQGLSSPLHFGNGTRLTVT.

The chain is built from TRBV6-2 or TRBV6-3 and TRBJ1-4; D not resolved. The CDR3 consists of 14 residues. The germline V gene encodes CDR1 MNHEY and CDR2 SVGEGT. V lost 4 bases, J lost 7 bases, and 13 bases lay in between. The CDR3, as DNA: TGTGCCAGCAGTTCAACCGGGAGCGGTGAAAAACTGTTTTTT. Residues: CASSSTGSGEKLFF.

This clone has more than one count but fewer than ten. The J gene is TRBJ1-1, the V gene TRBV15; possibly TRBD1 for D (5 bases). This CDR3 contains 12 residues. Per the germline V gene, CDR1 is LNHNV and CDR2 is YYDKDF (reference sequence). V was cut by 5 bases and J by 3 bases, with 7 bases left in between. The CDR3 loop reads CATSRGYTEAFF. CDR3 coding DNA: TGTGCCACCAGCCGGGGGTACACTGAAGCTTTCTTT.

CDR3 coding DNA: TGTGCCAGCTCACCTAACGGGGAAATGTCCTATGGCTACACCTTC. Translating it yields CASSPNGEMSYGYTF. This chain joins TRBV18 and TRBJ1-2; no clear D. V dropped 3 bases and J dropped 4 bases, with 15 bases sitting between them. From germline, CDR1 is KGHSH and CDR2 LQKENI. The CDR3 is made up of 15 amino acids.

The CDR3 nucleotides read TGTGCCAGCAGCTTAAACCCTAAGACTGAAGCTTTCTTT. Its protein product is CASSLNPKTEAFF. The chain recombines TRBV11-3 with TRBJ1-1; D unclear. Between the trimmed V and J ends, which lost 2 bases and 5 bases, there was a span of 9 bases. Germline V CDR1 and CDR2: SGHNT, YENEEA. The CDR3 runs to 13 residues. Supplemented by reference TRBV11-3 and TRBJ1-1, the full variable domain reads EAGVVQSPRYKIIEKKQPVAFWCNPISGHNTLYWYLQNLGQGPELLIRYENEEAVDDSQLPKDRFSAERLKGVDSTLKIQPAELGDSAVYLCASSLNPKTEAFFGQGTRLTVV.

The chain combines TRBV24-1 with TRBJ2-5, with TRBD1 as a possible D gene (6 bases). V was pared by 4 bases and J by 5 bases, with 10 bases between. Germline CDR1 and CDR2: KGHDR and SFDVKD. This CDR3 contains 13 residues. The CDR3 coding sequence is TGTGCCACCAGTGACCCAGGGGTGGAGACCCAGTACTTC. This translates into CATSDPGVETQYF.

The chain combines TRBV2 with TRBJ2-2; no reliable D call. Germline V gives CDR1 SNHLY, CDR2 FYNNEI. CDR3 size: 13 residues. Trimming took 3 bases from V and 7 from J, leaving 9 bases between them. The CDR3: CASSEWSSGELFF. The CDR3 DNA reads TGTGCCAGCAGTGAGTGGAGTAGCGGGGAGCTGTTTTTT.

This clone was detected only a few times. This chain connects TRBV4-1 to TRBJ2-7; TRBD1 agrees at 7 bases. The CDR3 totals 14 residues. The trim removed 2 bases at V and 6 bases at J, leaving 7 bases unmatched. Germline-derived CDR1 and CDR2 are MGHRA and YSYEKL. CDR3 bases: TGCGCCAGCAGCCAACCGGGACAGTCTAGCGAGCAGTACTTC. It is translated as CASSQPGQSSEQYF.

This clone turned up a few times. V gene TRBV18 combines with J gene TRBJ1-1, with D tentatively TRBD1 (5 bases). There are 13 residues in the CDR3. Germline V CDR1 and CDR2: KGHSH, LQKENI. V was trimmed by 3 bases and J by 7 bases, leaving 12 bases between them. CDR3 in DNA: TGTGCCAGCTCACCTCAGGGTTGGGGTGAAGCTTTCTTT. This codes for CASSPQGWGEAFF.

The chain has TRBV9 and TRBJ2-6; weak D call: TRBD1 (7 bases). The germline gives CDR1 SGDLS, CDR2 YYNGEE. V was trimmed by 0 bases and J by 2 bases, leaving 15 bases between them. This CDR3 has 18 amino acids. The chain's CDR3 is CASSVAQGGGAGANVLTF. The CDR3 DNA follows: TGTGCCAGCAGCGTAGCCCAAGGGGGCGGGGCTGGGGCCAACGTCCTGACTTTC.

This chain connects TRBV5-1 to TRBJ2-4; TRBD2 aligns across 13 bases. The CDR3 extends over 18 amino acids. After removal of 0 bases from V and 1 base from J, the junction contained 4 bases not matched to a gene. Per germline, CDR1 SGHRS and CDR2 YFSETQ. The CDR3 nucleotides are TGCGCCAGCAGCTTGGAGGGACTAGCGGGGAAGGCCAAAAACATTCAGTACTTC. Its protein product is CASSLEGLAGKAKNIQYF.

This chain uses TRBV6-2 or TRBV6-3 with TRBJ1-5; the D gene is possibly TRBD1 (6 bases). The germline V and J ends were trimmed by 4 bases and 5 bases, with 15 bases remaining between them. Per germline, CDR1 MNHEY and CDR2 SVGEGT. This CDR3 has 15 amino acids. This CDR3 is CASSSPGVIDQPQHF. Here the CDR3 DNA reads TGTGCCAGCAGTTCTCCAGGGGTAATCGATCAGCCCCAGCATTTT.

The CDR3 nucleotides are TGTGCCAGCAGTTTAAACAGGGTTGGCACCGGGGAGCTGTTTTTT. Translated, it gives CASSLNRVGTGELFF. The chain couples TRBV27 to TRBJ2-2; TRBD1 might be the D (6 bases). The CDR3 is 15 amino acids. Germline V gene lookup returns CDR1 MNHEY and CDR2 SMNVEV (reference sequence). V was trimmed by 2 bases and J by 4 bases, leaving 11 bases between them.